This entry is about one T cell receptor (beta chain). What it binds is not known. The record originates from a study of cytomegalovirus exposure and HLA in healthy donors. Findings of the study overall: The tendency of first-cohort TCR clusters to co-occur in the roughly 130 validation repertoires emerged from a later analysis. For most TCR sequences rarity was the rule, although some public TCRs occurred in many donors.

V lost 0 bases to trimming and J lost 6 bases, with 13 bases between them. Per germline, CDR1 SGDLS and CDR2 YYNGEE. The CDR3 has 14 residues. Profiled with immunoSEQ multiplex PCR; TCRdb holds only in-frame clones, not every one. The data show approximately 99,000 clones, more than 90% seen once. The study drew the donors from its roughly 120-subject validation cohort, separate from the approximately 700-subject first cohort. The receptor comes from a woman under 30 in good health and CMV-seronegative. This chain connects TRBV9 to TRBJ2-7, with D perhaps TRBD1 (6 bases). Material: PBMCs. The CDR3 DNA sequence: TGTGCCAGCAGCGTAGGACAGGACGTCAGCGAGCAGTACTTC. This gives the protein CASSVGQDVSEQYF.